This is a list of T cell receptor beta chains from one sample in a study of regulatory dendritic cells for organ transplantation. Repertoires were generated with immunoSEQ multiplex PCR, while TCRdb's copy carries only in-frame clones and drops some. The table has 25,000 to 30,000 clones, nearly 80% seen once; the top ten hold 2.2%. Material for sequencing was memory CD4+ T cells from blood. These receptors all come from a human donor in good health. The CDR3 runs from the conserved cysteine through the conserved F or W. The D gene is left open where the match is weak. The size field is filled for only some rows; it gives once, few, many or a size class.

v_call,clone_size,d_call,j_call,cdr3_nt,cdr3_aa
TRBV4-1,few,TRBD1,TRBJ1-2,TGCGCCAGCAGCCAGGGTACAGGGGGAGGTATTTATGGCTACACCTTC,CASSQGTGGGIYGYTF
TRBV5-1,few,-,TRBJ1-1,TGCGCCAGCAGCTCCGGGGAATTGAACACTGAAGCTTTCTTT,CASSSGELNTEAFF
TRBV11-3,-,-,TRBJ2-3,TGTGCCAGCAGCTCAAGACAGGGCACAGATACGCAGTATTTT,CASSSRQGTDTQYF
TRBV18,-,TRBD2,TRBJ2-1,TGTGCCAGCTCACCGGATGTCGCGGGAGGTGAGCAGTTCTTC,CASSPDVAGGEQFF
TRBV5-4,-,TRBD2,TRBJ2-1,TGTGCCAGCAGCTTACTAGCGGGAGGGATATACAATGAGCAGTTCTTC,CASSLLAGGIYNEQFF
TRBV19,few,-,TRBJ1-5,TGTGCCAGTAGTTTTGATAGGAGTCAGCCCCAGCATTTT,CASSFDRSQPQHF
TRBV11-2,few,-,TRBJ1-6,TGTGCCAGCGGCCCTGGACAGACAAATTCACCCCTCCACTTT,CASGPGQTNSPLHF
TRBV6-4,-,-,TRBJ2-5,TGTGCCAGCAGTGAAGCCAGGGGTCAAGAGACCCAGTACTTC,CASSEARGQETQYF
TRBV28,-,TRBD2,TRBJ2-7,TGTGCCAGCAGTTTAAGCGGGGCAGGGACTCACTACGAGCAGTACTTC,CASSLSGAGTHYEQYF
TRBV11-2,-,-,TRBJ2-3,TGTGCCAGCAGAGGCCCGGGGGCCACAGATACGCAGTATTTT,CASRGPGATDTQYF
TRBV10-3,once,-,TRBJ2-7,TGTGCCATCAGGGACAGTCTTGGCGAGCAGTACTTC,CAIRDSLGEQYF
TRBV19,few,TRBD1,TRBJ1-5,TGTGCCAGTCGAGCAGGGGGCGATGGCCTGTATCGCAATCAGCCCCAGCATTTT,CASRAGGDGLYRNQPQHF
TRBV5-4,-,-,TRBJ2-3,TGTGCCAGCAGCTCGATGGAGGGTTATCCTCCGGCCGTATTT,CASSSMEGYPPAVF
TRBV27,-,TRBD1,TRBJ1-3,TGTGCCAGCAGGGGTGGACAGGGAGGCCTCTCTGGAAACACCATATATTTT,CASRGGQGGLSGNTIYF
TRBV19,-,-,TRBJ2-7,TGTGCCAGTACCCCCTCGGGGAACTCCTACGAGCAGTACTTC,CASTPSGNSYEQYF
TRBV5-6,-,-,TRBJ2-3,TGTGCCAGCAGCTCAAAAGGCGTAGATACGCAGTATTTT,CASSSKGVDTQYF
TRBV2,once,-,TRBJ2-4,TGTGCCAGCGGGGACTTAGCCAAAAACATTCAGTACTTC,CASGDLAKNIQYF
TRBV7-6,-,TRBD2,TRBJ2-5,TGTGCCAGCAGCTTAGAGTGGACTAGTTCGGAGACCCAGTACTTC,CASSLEWTSSETQYF
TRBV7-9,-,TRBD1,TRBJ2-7,TGTGCCAGCAGCGTAACAGGGACAGGACTAAGCTCCTACGAGCAGTACTTC,CASSVTGTGLSSYEQYF
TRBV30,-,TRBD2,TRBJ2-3,TGTGCCTGGAGTATTAGCGGGGGAAGCACAGATACGCAGTATTTT,CAWSISGGSTDTQYF
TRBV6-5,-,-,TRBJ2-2,TGTGCCAGCAACATTGGGGGATCGAACACCGGGGAGCTGTTTTTT,CASNIGGSNTGELFF
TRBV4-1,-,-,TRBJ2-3,TGCGCCAGCAGCCAAGCAGGGACAAGCACAGATACGCAGTATTTT,CASSQAGTSTDTQYF
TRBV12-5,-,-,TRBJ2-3,TGTGCTAGTGGTTTGGGTATCGGCACAGATACGCAGTATTTT,CASGLGIGTDTQYF
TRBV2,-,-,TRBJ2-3,TGTGCCAGCGAGAAGCCCGCAGATACGCAGTATTTT,CASEKPADTQYF
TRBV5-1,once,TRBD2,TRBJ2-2,TGCGCCAGCAGCCCGGCTTTGCTAGCGGGAGCGAACACCGGGGAGCTGTTTTTT,CASSPALLAGANTGELFF
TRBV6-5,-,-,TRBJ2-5,TGTGCCAGCAGTTACACGCGACTCGAAGAGACCCAGTACTTC,CASSYTRLEETQYF
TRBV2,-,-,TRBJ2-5,TGTGCCAGCAGGAGGGGGTTGCAAGAGACCCAGTACTTC,CASRRGLQETQYF
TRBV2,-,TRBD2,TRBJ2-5,TGTGCCAGCAGTACATCCGGGACTAGCGGGGAGACCCAGTACTTC,CASSTSGTSGETQYF
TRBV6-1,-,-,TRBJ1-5,TGTGCCAGCAGTGTCAGGGCAGGCAATCAGCCCCAGCATTTT,CASSVRAGNQPQHF
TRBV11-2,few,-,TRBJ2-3,TGTGCCAGCAGCTTAGTGACAGATACGCAGTATTTT,CASSLVTDTQYF
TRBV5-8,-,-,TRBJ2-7,TGTGCCAGCAGCCCTTGGATGTCAGGGGACAACGAGCAGTACTTC,CASSPWMSGDNEQYF
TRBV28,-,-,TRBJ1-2,TGTGCCAGCAGTGCCCGTAACTATGGCTACACCTTC,CASSARNYGYTF
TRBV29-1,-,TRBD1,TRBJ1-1,TGCAGCGTTGGGGGCCACCGTGGACAGGGGGCTGCTTTGCAGAACACTGAAGCTTTCTTT,CSVGGHRGQGAALQNTEAFF
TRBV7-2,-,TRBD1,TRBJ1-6,TGTGCCAGCAGCCGCCTAGGCCGGACGGGACAGGGGAGATCACCCCTCCACTTT,CASSRLGRTGQGRSPLHF
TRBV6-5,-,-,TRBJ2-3,TGTGCCAGCAGTCCACAGGGCTACTTCACAGATACGCAGTATTTT,CASSPQGYFTDTQYF
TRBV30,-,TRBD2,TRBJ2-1,TGTGCCTGCCCCCGGACTAGCGGGGGCGTCGGGCAGTTCTTC,CACPRTSGGVGQFF
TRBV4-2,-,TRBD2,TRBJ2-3,TGTGCCAGCAGCCTACTTCTAGCGGGGCGCACAGATACGCAGTATTTT,CASSLLLAGRTDTQYF
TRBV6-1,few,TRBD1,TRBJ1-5,TGTGCCAGCAGTGGAGAGACAGGGGGTAATCAGCCCCAGCATTTT,CASSGETGGNQPQHF
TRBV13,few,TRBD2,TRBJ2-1,TGTGCCAGCAGCTTAGGGTATGGGACTAGCGGGTTAGTTGAGCAGTTCTTC,CASSLGYGTSGLVEQFF
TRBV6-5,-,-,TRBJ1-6,TGTGCCAGCAGCCGTAAAGGGGGTTATAATTCACCCCTCCACTTT,CASSRKGGYNSPLHF
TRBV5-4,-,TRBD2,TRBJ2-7,TGTGCCAGCAGCTTAAGGACTAGAGGCGAGCAGTACTTC,CASSLRTRGEQYF
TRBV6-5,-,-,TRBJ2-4,TGTGCCAGCAGTTACGGGCCGGGCCTAGCCAAAAACATTCAGTACTTC,CASSYGPGLAKNIQYF
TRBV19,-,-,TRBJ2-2,TGTGCCAGTAGTATGATGGCCCGGGTCACCGGGGAGCTGTTTTTT,CASSMMARVTGELFF
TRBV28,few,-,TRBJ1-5,TGTGCCAGCAGTGTCCCCGGGACCCGTCGTGGGCCCCAGCATTTT,CASSVPGTRRGPQHF
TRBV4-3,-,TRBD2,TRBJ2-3,TGCGCCAGCAGCGAAAAGACTAGCAGTGAAGATACGCAGTATTTT,CASSEKTSSEDTQYF
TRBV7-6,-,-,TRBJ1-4,TGTGCCAGCAGCTTAGTAGTAGGGGTCAACGAAAAACTGTTTTTT,CASSLVVGVNEKLFF
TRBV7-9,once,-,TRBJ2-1,TGTGCCAGCAGCATAGACCCTTTGGCGGGGAAGCAGTTCTTC,CASSIDPLAGKQFF
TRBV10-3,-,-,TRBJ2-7,TGTGCCATCCGACCGGGACTCCTCTACGAGCAGTACTTC,CAIRPGLLYEQYF
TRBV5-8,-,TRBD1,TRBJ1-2,TGTGCCAGCAGCTTTCGGGGAAGACGGGACAGCAACTATGGCTACACCTTC,CASSFRGRRDSNYGYTF
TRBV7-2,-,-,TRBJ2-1,TGTGCCAGCAGCTTACACAAAGCTACTGAGCAGTTCTTC,CASSLHKATEQFF
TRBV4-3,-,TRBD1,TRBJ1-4,TGCGCCAGCAGCCAAGTTAGGGCAGGGGGCAGTGAAAAACTGTTTTTT,CASSQVRAGGSEKLFF
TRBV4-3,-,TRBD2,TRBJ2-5,TGCGCCAGCAGCCAAGGGGCTAGCGGGGTGAGGGAGACCCAGTACTTC,CASSQGASGVRETQYF
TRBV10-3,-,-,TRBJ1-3,TGTGCCATCAGGGGCGCCGTCTCTGGAAACACCATATATTTT,CAIRGAVSGNTIYF
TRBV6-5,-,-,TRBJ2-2,TGTGCCAGCAGTTACCAGAGCAGCCTGAACACCGGGGAGCTGTTTTTT,CASSYQSSLNTGELFF
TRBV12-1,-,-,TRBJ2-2,-,CASSFVGRGANTGELFF
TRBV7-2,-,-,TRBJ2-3,TGTGCCAGCAGTAGAGATAACCCAGATACGCAGTATTTT,CASSRDNPDTQYF
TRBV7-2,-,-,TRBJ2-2,TGTGCCAGCAGCCGCGGTGGGACGAACACCGGGGAGCTGTTTTTT,CASSRGGTNTGELFF
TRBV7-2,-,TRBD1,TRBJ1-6,TGTGCCAGCAGCCTCAGGACAGGGGGCTATAATTCACCCCTCCACTTT,CASSLRTGGYNSPLHF
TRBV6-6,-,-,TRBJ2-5,TGTGCCACCGATCTCTACGGGGCCTTAGGGACCCAGTACTTC,CATDLYGALGTQYF